Listed below are T cell receptor beta chains from one sample, sequenced in a study of graft-versus-host responses after intestinal transplantation. These receptors' targets are unknown. Sequencing was performed with immunoSEQ multiplex PCR; in TCRdb, only in-frame clones are kept and a portion is missing. This table holds about 120,000 clones, 90% found once. The sequencing here drew on unstimulated CD4+ T cells sorted from spleen or lymph node cells, taken before intestinal transplant. The source is a human donor who received an intestinal transplant. CDR3s include the opening cysteine and the closing phenylalanine or tryptophan. D genes are given only for firm matches. Clone size is not always given. Where it is, it says once, few, many or a class for expanded clones.

>TRBJ2-1|TRBD2|.|TRBV7-8
TGTGCCAGCAGCTTAGCGGGACTAGCGGGAGTAAGGGATGAGCAGTTCTTC
CASSLAGLAGVRDEQFF
>TRBJ1-1|.|.|TRBV6-5
TGTGCCAGCTGGAGGGACACTGAAGCTTTCTTT
CASWRDTEAFF
>TRBJ1-3|.|.|TRBV6-5
TGTGCCAGCAGTTACGAAAAGACTTCTCTGGAAAACACCATATATTTT
CASSYEKTSLENTIYF
>TRBJ2-7|.|.|TRBV6-6
TGTGCCAGCAGCCCCCGGAACAGCTACGAGCAGTACTTC
CASSPRNSYEQYF
>TRBJ2-7|TRBD2|.|TRBV5-1
TGCGCCAGCAGAACTAGCGGGACCTCCTACGAGCAGTACTTC
CASRTSGTSYEQYF
>TRBJ1-2|.|few|TRBV6-1
TGTGCCAGCAGTGAACGGTCGGGTCGTGGCTACACCTTC
CASSERSGRGYTF
>TRBJ2-6|.|.|TRBV21-1
TGTGCCAGCGTTGAGTCCGGGGCCAACGTCCTGACTTTC
CASVESGANVLTF
>TRBJ1-4|TRBD1|.|TRBV6-1
TGTGCCAGCAGTGAATTTAAGGGGGCCACTAATGAAAAACTGTTTTTT
CASSEFKGATNEKLFF
>TRBJ1-3|.|.|TRBV28
TGTGCCAGCAGTCCCTCGGGGAACTCTGGAAACACCATATATTTT
CASSPSGNSGNTIYF
>TRBJ2-4|TRBD1|once|TRBV5-1
TGCGCCAGCAGCTTTACGGGACAGAAAAACATTCAGTACTTC
CASSFTGQKNIQYF
>TRBJ2-7|TRBD1|.|TRBV7-9
TGTGCCAGCAGCTTAGCGGGACAGTTTTCCTACGAGCAGTACTTC
CASSLAGQFSYEQYF
>TRBJ1-1|.|.|TRBV29-1
TGCAGCGTTGGAGGTGAGCGGGGGGCCCTAAACACTGAAGCTTTCTTT
CSVGGERGALNTEAFF
>TRBJ1-1|.|.|TRBV15
TGTGCCACCAGCAGAGATCCGGGCACTGAAGCTTTCTTT
CATSRDPGTEAFF
>TRBJ1-1|.|.|TRBV7-9
TGTGCCAGCAGCCCCGGGTGGGTCAGGGATGGACCTGAAGCTTTCTTT
CASSPGWVRDGPEAFF
>TRBJ1-4|.|.|TRBV5-8
TGTGCCAGCAGCTTGTATTCGGGGGATGAAAAACTGTTTTTT
CASSLYSGDEKLFF
>TRBJ1-5|.|once|TRBV4-3
TGCGCCAGCAGCCAAAGCCCAGGGCAGCCCCAGCATTTT
CASSQSPGQPQHF
>TRBJ2-7|.|once|TRBV28
TGTGCCAGCAGTCCCCATCAGGGGCTAGGGAAGCAGTACTTC
CASSPHQGLGKQYF
>TRBJ2-1|TRBD1|.|TRBV28
TGTGCCAGCAGTCATTCTGGGACAGGGGGTAGTGAGCAGTTCTTC
CASSHSGTGGSEQFF
>TRBJ2-7|.|.|TRBV5-1
TGCGCCAGCAGTTACAATCCGCCGGGTCTTACTAACGAGCAGTACTTC
CASSYNPPGLTNEQYF
>TRBJ1-6|TRBD1|.|TRBV5-4
TGTGCCAGCAGCTTCGGACAGGGGAGGAATAATTCACCCCTCCACTTT
CASSFGQGRNNSPLHF
>TRBJ2-5|.|.|TRBV7-9
TGTGCCAGCAGCTTTGGACAGTTAGAGACCCAGTACTTC
CASSFGQLETQYF
>TRBJ1-2|.|.|TRBV28
TGTGCCAGCAGTTTATTTGGGACATCACCCTACACCTTC
CASSLFGTSPYTF
>TRBJ2-5|.|once|TRBV9
TGTGCCAGCAGCGTAGCGGAAGAGACCCAGTACTTC
CASSVAEETQYF